Listed here are 2 T cell receptor beta chains from one sample, sequenced in a study of identical twins. TCRdb recomputed calls from the 5' RACE reads with MiXCR, one row per CDR3 protein. The table has hundreds of thousands of distinct CDR3 sequences, roughly 8.6% seen once; the top ten hold approximately 2.1%. The sample was also reused in another study, on yellow fever vaccine responses in identical twins.

The sequenced sample consisted of memory (CD45RO+) T cells sorted from blood. The receptors stem from a woman between 18 and 29 years old in good health.

This chain joins TRBV20-1 and TRBJ1-3, with 12 bases aligning to TRBD1. Germline CDR1 reads DFQATT; CDR2 reads SNEGSKA (reference sequence). CDR3 length: 14 residues. The ends lost 6 bases at V and 4 bases at J; junction bases unmatched: 4. CDR3 residues: CSAGQGAQGNTIYF. Written as DNA, the CDR3 is TGCAGTGCGGGACAGGGGGCGCAGGGAAACACCATATATTTT.

This clonotype came up many times. This rearrangement joins TRBV6-2 or TRBV6-3 to TRBJ2-2; no firm D call. Trimming stripped 2 bases from V and 5 bases from J, with 24 bases between. CDR1 is MNHEY, CDR2 SVGEGT, per germline. This CDR3 has 19 residues. CDR3 sequence (DNA): TGTGCCAGCAGTTACCCTCGGTTTCTCTCCTCCCTTCCTACCGGGGAGCTGTTTTTT. Residues: CASSYPRFLSSLPTGELFF.